The 19 T cell receptor beta chains below all came from one sample that was sequenced in a study of blood T cell repertoires in COVID-19. Assay used: immunoSEQ multiplex PCR; TCRdb lists only in-frame clones, some missing. The profile covers about 250,000 clones, with approximately 86% appearing a single time and around 1.7% taken by the ten largest. The specimen sequenced was peripheral blood. The source of these receptors is a woman aged 55-69 years who had recovered from COVID-19.

V and J are TRBV5-4 and TRBJ1-6; no firm D call. CDR1 is SGHNT, CDR2 YYREEE, per germline (reference sequence). This CDR3 is 13 amino acids long. The germline V and J ends were trimmed by 4 bases and 8 bases, with 10 bases remaining between them. The CDR3 here is CASSPSVYSPLHF. The DNA for the CDR3 is TGTGCCAGCAGCCCTTCGGTTTATTCACCCCTCCACTTT.

V usage is TRBV7-2 and J usage is TRBJ2-7; maybe TRBD2 (6 bases). The CDR3 spans 15 residues. Trimming removed 0 bases at V and 3 bases at J, with 12 bases between. The germline V gene encodes CDR1 SGHTA and CDR2 FQGNSA. The CDR3 protein is CASSLAWQGGYEQYF. The DNA of the CDR3 is TGTGCCAGCAGCTTAGCGTGGCAGGGAGGCTACGAGCAGTACTTC.

The chain uses TRBV5-5 and TRBJ1-1; D not resolved. The CDR3 is 13 residues long. Trimming removed 0 bases from V and 2 bases from J, with 5 bases in between. CDR1 and CDR2 (germline): SGHKS, YYEKEE (reference sequence). The CDR3: CASSLARNTEAFF. In DNA, the CDR3 is TGTGCCAGCAGCTTGGCCAGAAACACTGAAGCTTTCTTT.

The chain has TRBV6-5 and TRBJ2-5; D is perhaps TRBD2 (6 bases). V was cut by 6 bases and J by 5 bases, with 19 bases left in between. The CDR3 totals 15 residues. In germline, CDR1 is MNHEY, CDR2 SVGAGI. The CDR3 is CASRPREHNLETQYF. For the CDR3, the DNA is TGTGCCAGCAGACCCCGGGAGCATAACCTGGAGACCCAGTACTTC.

The chain has TRBV3-1 (or the pseudogene TRBV3-2) and TRBJ1-6, with D tentatively TRBD1 (5 bases). The CDR3 spans 16 residues. Germline V lookup: CDR1 LGHDT, CDR2 YNNKEL (reference sequence). V gave up 2 bases and J gave up 10 bases, with 18 bases separating them. Written as DNA, the CDR3 is TGTGCCAGCAGCCAATCTCTGGGGCTTATGGTCTCACCCCTCCACTTT. Protein product: CASSQSLGLMVSPLHF.

The V call is TRBV6-1, the J call TRBJ2-1; 8 bases align to TRBD1. Germline V gene data show CDR1 as MNHNS and CDR2 as SASEGT. The CDR3 consists of 16 residues. Trimming took 1 base from V and 1 from J; bases not matched to a gene: 3. CDR3 DNA sequence: TGTGCCAGCAGTGAAGGGACAGGGTTATCCTACAATGAGCAGTTCTTC. Its protein product is CASSEGTGLSYNEQFF.

The chain carries TRBV9 and TRBJ2-6; D unresolved. CDR3 length: 15 amino acids. V dropped 4 bases and J dropped 1 base, with 9 bases sitting between them. Germline assignment: CDR1 SGDLS and CDR2 YYNGEE. The CDR3 sequence is CASSPPASGANVLTF. CDR3 coding DNA: TGTGCCAGCAGCCCCCCCGCGTCTGGGGCCAACGTCCTGACTTTC.

For the CDR3, the DNA is TGTGCCAGTAGTATATATTTGTCGGGTAGTTATCAGCCCCAGCATTTT. Its protein is CASSIYLSGSYQPQHF. The genes are TRBV19 and TRBJ1-5; D remains ambiguous. V was trimmed by 2 bases and J by 5 bases, leaving 16 bases between them. Looked up from germline, CDR1 is LNHDA and CDR2 is SQIVND (reference sequence). The CDR3 extends over 16 amino acids.

V usage is TRBV4-3 and J usage is TRBJ1-6; TRBD1 matches 7 bases. Germline V gene sequence: CDR1 LGHNA, CDR2 YSLEER. CDR3 length: 16 amino acids. Trimming at V came to 2 bases and at J to 14 bases, leaving 15 bases not matched to a gene. The CDR3 DNA follows: TGCGCCAGCAGCCAAATGACCGGGACAGCTCCGGTGTCCCTCCACTTT. Translated, it gives CASSQMTGTAPVSLHF.

The genes are TRBV27 and TRBJ1-5; the match to TRBD1 covers 9 bases. Trimming at V came to 6 bases and at J to 6 bases, leaving 6 bases not matched to a gene. This CDR3 has 14 amino acids. The germline V gene has CDR1 MNHEY and CDR2 SMNVEV (reference sequence). Here the CDR3 reads CASSSTGGSQPQHF. In DNA form, the CDR3 reads TGTGCCAGCAGCTCCACAGGGGGCAGTCAGCCCCAGCATTTT.

The chain is built from TRBV4-1 and TRBJ2-6; TRBD2 aligns across 7 bases. The ends lost 0 bases at V and 1 base at J; junction bases unmatched: 3. Germline V gene lookup returns CDR1 MGHRA and CDR2 YSYEKL. The CDR3 extends over 17 amino acids. The CDR3 sequence: CASSQDISGSGANVLTF. CDR3 sequence (DNA): TGCGCCAGCAGCCAAGATATTAGCGGGTCTGGGGCCAACGTCCTGACTTTC.

V is TRBV9 and J is TRBJ1-2, with 7 bases fitting TRBD1. With 4 bases clipped from V and 4 bases from J, the junction kept 10 bases outside the gene matches. CDR3 length equals 15 residues. CDR1 and CDR2 from the germline V gene are SGDLS and YYNGEE. CDR3 coding DNA: TGTGCCAGCAGCACCCAACAGGGGTTTGGCTATGGCTACACCTTC. Translated: CASSTQQGFGYGYTF.

The chain joins TRBV18 to TRBJ1-5; tentative D call: TRBD1 (6 bases). The V gene's germline CDR1 is KGHSH and CDR2 LQKENI. CDR3 length equals 16 residues. Trimming stripped 0 bases from V and 6 bases from J, with 15 bases between. This CDR3 is CASSPPGHAGAQPQHF. The CDR3 bases are TGTGCCAGCTCACCACCGGGGCATGCGGGGGCTCAGCCCCAGCATTTT.

The V gene is TRBV3-1 (or the pseudogene TRBV3-2), the J gene TRBJ2-5; perhaps TRBD2 as D (7 bases). Germline values: CDR1 LGHDT, CDR2 YNNKEL (reference sequence). The V gene lost 4 bases and the J gene lost 1 base, with 19 bases spanning the gap. This CDR3 region has 17 residues. The CDR3 protein is CASSPPLGRGPQETQYF. The CDR3 nucleotides are TGTGCCAGCAGCCCCCCCCTAGGGCGGGGGCCCCAAGAGACCCAGTACTTC.

V is TRBV7-2 and J is TRBJ1-2, with D possibly TRBD1 on 5 matching bases. Germline V lookup: CDR1 SGHTA, CDR2 FQGNSA. Between the trimmed V and J ends, which lost 3 bases and 3 bases, there was a span of 8 bases. This CDR3 spans 13 amino acids. The CDR3 sequence: CASSLTVYYGYTF. CDR3 nucleotide sequence: TGTGCCAGCAGCTTGACAGTATACTATGGCTACACCTTC.

A note on this clone: Other DNA sequences from this sample encode an identical CDR3 as well. The chain uses TRBV28 and TRBJ2-7; D not certain. V was cut by 3 bases and J by 4 bases, with 4 bases left in between. The CDR3 has 11 residues. The germline V gene has CDR1 MDHEN and CDR2 SYDVKM. CDR3 sequence reads: CASSFSYEQYF. The CDR3 bases are TGTGCCAGCAGTTTTTCTTACGAGCAGTACTTC.

The chain is built from TRBV19 and TRBJ2-6; D not resolved. The V and J ends lost 10 bases and 0 bases respectively, with 10 bases between them. This CDR3 region has 14 residues. Germline V gives CDR1 LNHDA, CDR2 SQIVND (reference sequence). The CDR3 sequence is CAIPILSGANVLTF. CDR3 bases: TGTGCCATCCCTATACTCTCTGGGGCCAACGTCCTGACTTTC.

J is TRBJ2-2 and V is TRBV12-5; 9 nucleotides agree with TRBD1. This CDR3 is 16 amino acids long. Germline V CDR1 and CDR2: LGHNT, FRNRAP. Trimming took 1 base from V and 4 from J; bases not matched to a gene: 4. CDR3: CASGLDDRGSTGELFF. Written as DNA, the CDR3 is TGTGCTAGTGGTTTGGATGACAGGGGGAGCACCGGGGAGCTGTTTTTT.

The rearrangement joins TRBV7-9 to TRBJ1-6; TRBD1 aligns across 7 bases. V lost 1 base to trimming and J lost 4 bases; unmatched junction nucleotides: 7. CDR3 length equals 17 residues. Germline loops: CDR1 SEHNR, CDR2 FQNEAQ (reference sequence). In DNA, the CDR3 is TGTGCCAGCAGCTTAGTCGGGACAGCAGGATATAATTCACCCCTCCACTTT. This sequence encodes CASSLVGTAGYNSPLHF. Drawing the rest from reference TRBV7-9 and TRBJ1-6, the complete variable domain is DTGVSQNPRHKITKRGQNVTFRCDPISEHNRLYWYRQTLGQGPEFLTYFQNEAQLEKSRLLSDRFSAERPKGSFSTLEIQRTEQGDSAMYLCASSLVGTAGYNSPLHFGNGTRLTVT.